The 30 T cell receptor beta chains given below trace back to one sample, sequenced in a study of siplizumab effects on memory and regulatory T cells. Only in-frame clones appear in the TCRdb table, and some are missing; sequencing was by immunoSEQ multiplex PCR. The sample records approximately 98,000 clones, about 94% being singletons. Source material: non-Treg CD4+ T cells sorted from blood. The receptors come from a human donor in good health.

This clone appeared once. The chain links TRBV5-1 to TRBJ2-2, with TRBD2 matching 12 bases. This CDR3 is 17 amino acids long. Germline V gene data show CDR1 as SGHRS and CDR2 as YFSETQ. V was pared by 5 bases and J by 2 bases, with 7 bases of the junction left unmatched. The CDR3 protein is CASSYQTSGSNTGELFF. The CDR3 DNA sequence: TGCGCCAGCAGTTACCAGACTAGCGGGAGTAACACCGGGGAGCTGTTTTTT.

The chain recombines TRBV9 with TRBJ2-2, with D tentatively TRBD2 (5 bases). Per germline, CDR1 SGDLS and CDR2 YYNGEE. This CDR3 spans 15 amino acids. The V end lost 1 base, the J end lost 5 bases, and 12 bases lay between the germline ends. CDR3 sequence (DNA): TGTGCCAGCAGCGTAACCAGGACGGGAACCGGGGAGCTGTTTTTT. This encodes CASSVTRTGTGELFF.

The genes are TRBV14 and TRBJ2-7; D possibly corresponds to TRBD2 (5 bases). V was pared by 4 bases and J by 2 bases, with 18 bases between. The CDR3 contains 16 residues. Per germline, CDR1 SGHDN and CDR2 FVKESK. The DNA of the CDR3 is TGTGCCAGCAGCCTCAGCCGGGGAACGATTACCTACGAGCAGTACTTC. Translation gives CASSLSRGTITYEQYF.

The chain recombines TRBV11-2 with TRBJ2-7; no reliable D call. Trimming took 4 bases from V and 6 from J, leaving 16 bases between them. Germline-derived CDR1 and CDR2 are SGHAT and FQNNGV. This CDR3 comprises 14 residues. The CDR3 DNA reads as TGTGCCAGCAGCTGGGGTGGCAAACCGAGCGAGCAGTACTTC. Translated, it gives CASSWGGKPSEQYF.

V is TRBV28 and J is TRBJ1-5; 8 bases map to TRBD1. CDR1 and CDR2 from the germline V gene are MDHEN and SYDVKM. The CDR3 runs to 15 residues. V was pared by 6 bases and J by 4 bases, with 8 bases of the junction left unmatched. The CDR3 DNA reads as TGTGCCAGCAGAACAGGGGGGGTAGGAAATCAGCCCCAGCATTTT. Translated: CASRTGGVGNQPQHF.

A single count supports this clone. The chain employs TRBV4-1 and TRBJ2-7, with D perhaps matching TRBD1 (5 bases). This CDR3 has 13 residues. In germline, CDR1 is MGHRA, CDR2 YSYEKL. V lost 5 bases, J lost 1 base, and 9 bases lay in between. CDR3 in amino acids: CASSARQSYEQYF. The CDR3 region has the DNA TGCGCCAGCAGCGCCCGACAGTCCTACGAGCAGTACTTC.

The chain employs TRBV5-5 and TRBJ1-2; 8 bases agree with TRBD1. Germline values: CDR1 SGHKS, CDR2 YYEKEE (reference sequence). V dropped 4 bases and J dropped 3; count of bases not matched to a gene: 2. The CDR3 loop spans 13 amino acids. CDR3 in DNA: TGTGCCAGCAGCCCGGACAGGGACTATGGCTACACCTTC. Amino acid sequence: CASSPDRDYGYTF.

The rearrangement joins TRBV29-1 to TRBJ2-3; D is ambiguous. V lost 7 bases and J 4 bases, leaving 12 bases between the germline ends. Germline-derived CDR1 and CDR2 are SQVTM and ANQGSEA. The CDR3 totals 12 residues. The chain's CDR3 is CSGSPNADTQYF. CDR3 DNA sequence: TGCAGCGGCTCGCCCAATGCAGATACGCAGTATTTT.

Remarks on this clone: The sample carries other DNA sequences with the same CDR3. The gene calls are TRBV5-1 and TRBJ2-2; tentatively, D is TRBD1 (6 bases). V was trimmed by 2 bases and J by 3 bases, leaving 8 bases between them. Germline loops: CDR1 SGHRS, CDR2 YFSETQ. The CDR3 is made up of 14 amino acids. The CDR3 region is CASSFSGDTGELFF. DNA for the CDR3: TGCGCCAGCAGCTTTTCAGGGGACACCGGGGAGCTGTTTTTT.

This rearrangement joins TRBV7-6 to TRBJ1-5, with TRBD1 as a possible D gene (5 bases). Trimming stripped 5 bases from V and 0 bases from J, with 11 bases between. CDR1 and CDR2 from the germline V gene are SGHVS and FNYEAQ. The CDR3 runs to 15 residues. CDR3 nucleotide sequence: TGTGCCAGCAGCCCTACGGGGACTAGCAATCAGCCCCAGCATTTT. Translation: CASSPTGTSNQPQHF.

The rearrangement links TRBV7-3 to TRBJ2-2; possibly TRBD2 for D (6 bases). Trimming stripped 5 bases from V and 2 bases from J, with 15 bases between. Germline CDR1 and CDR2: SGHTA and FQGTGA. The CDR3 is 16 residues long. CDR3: CASSATSTRNTGELFF. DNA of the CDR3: TGTGCCAGCAGCGCTACCTCGACTAGAAACACCGGGGAGCTGTTTTTT.

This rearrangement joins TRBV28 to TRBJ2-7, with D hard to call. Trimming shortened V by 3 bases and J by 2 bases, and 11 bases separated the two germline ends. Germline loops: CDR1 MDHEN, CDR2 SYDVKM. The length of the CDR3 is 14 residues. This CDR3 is CASSLILDTYEQYF. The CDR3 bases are TGTGCCAGCAGTTTGATCCTGGATACCTACGAGCAGTACTTC. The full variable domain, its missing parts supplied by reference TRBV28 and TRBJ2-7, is DVKVTQSSRYLVKRTGEKVFLECVQDMDHENMFWYRQDPGLGLRLIYFSYDVKMKEKGDIPEGYSVSREKKERFSLILESASTNQTSMYLCASSLILDTYEQYFGPGTRLTVT.

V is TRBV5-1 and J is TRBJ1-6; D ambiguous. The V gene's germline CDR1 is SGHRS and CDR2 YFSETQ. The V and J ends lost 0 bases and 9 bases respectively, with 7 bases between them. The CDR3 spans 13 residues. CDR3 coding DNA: TGCGCCAGCAGCTTGGCCAATCGTTCACCCCTCCACTTT. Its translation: CASSLANRSPLHF.

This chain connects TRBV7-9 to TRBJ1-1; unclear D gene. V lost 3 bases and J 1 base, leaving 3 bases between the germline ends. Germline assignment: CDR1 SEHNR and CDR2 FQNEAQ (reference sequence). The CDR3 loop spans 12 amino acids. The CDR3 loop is CASSFQNTEAFF. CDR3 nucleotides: TGTGCCAGCAGCTTCCAGAACACTGAAGCTTTCTTT.

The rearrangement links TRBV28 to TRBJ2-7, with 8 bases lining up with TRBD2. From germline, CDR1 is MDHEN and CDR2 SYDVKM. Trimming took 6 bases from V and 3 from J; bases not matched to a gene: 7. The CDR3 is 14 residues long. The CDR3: CASSTSGSRYEQYF. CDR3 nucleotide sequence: TGTGCCAGCAGCACGAGCGGGAGTCGCTACGAGCAGTACTTC.

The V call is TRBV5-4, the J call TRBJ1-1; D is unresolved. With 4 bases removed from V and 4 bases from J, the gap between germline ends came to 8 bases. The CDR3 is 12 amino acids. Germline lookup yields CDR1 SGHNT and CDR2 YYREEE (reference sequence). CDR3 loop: CASSMGLTEAFF. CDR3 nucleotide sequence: TGTGCCAGCAGCATGGGCCTCACTGAAGCTTTCTTT.

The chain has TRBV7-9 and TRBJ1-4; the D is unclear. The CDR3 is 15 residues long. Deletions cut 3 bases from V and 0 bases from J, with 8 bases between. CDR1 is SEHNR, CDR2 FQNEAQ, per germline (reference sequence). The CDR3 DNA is TGTGCCAGCAGCTTGATGAGTACAACTAATGAAAAACTGTTTTTT. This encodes CASSLMSTTNEKLFF.

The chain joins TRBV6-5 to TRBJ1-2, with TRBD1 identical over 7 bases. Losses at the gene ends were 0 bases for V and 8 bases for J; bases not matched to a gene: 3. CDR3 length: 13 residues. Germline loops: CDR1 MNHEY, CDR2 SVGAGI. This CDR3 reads CASSYSGTEGYTF. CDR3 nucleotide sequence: TGTGCCAGCAGTTACTCTGGGACAGAGGGCTACACCTTC.

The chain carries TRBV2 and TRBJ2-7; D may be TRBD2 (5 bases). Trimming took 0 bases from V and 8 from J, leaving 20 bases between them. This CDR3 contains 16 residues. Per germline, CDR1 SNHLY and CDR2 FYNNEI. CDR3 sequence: CASSEARLDWRLKQYF. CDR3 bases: TGTGCCAGCAGTGAAGCGCGGCTGGACTGGAGACTCAAGCAGTACTTC.

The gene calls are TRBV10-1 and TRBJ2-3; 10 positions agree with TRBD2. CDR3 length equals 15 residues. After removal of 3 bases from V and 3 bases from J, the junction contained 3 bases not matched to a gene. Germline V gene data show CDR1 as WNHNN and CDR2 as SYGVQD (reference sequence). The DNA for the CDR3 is TGCGCCAGCAGTGACCCTAGCGGGAGTACAGATACGCAGTATTTT. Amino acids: CASSDPSGSTDTQYF.

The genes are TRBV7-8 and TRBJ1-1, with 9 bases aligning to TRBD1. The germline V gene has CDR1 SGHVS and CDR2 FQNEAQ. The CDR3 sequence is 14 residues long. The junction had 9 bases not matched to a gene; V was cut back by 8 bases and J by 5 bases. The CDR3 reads CASCSGQGGTEAFF. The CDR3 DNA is TGTGCCAGCTGTTCGGGACAGGGAGGAACTGAAGCTTTCTTT.

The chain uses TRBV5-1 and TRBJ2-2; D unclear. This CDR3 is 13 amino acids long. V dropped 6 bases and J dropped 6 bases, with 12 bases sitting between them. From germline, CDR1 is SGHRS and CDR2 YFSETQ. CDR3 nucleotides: TGCGCCAGCACTGGCCCGGCACCCGGGGAGCTGTTTTTT. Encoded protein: CASTGPAPGELFF.

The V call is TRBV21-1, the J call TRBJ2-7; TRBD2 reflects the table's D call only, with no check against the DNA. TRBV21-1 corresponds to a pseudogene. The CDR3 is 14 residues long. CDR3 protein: CASSPRTRTYEQYF. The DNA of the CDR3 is TGTGCCAGCAGCCCTAGAACTCGTACCTACGAGCAGTACTTC.

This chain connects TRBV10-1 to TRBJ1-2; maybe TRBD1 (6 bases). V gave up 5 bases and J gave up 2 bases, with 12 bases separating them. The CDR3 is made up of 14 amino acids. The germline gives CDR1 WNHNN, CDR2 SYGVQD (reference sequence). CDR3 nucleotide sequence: TGCGCCAGCAGTCCTAACAGGGTCAACTATGGCTACACCTTC. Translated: CASSPNRVNYGYTF.

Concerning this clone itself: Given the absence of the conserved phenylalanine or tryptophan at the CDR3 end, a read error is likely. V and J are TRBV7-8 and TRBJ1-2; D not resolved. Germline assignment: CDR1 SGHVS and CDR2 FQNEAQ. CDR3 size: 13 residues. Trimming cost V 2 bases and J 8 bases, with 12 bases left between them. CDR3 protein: CASSLNGLRGYTS. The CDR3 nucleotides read TGTGCCAGCAGCTTAAATGGGTTGCGGGGCTACACCTCC.

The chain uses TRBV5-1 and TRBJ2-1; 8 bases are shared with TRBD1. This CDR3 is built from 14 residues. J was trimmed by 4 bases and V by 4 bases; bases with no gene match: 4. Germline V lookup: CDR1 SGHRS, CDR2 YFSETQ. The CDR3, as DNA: TGCGCCAGCAGCGCGAGACAGGGGTACAATGAGCAGTTCTTC. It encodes CASSARQGYNEQFF.

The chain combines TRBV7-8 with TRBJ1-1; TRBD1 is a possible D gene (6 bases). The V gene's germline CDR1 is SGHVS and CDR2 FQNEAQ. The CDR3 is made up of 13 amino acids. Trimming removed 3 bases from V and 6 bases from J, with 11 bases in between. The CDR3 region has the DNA TGTGCCAGCAGCTTCTTAGGGGGTCCTGAAGCTTTCTTT. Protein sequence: CASSFLGGPEAFF.

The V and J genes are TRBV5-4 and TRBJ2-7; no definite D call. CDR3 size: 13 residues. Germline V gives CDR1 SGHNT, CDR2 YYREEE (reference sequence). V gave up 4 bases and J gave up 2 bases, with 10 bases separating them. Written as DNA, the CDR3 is TGTGCCAGCAGCCGTAACAGTGCCTACGAGCAGTACTTC. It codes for CASSRNSAYEQYF.

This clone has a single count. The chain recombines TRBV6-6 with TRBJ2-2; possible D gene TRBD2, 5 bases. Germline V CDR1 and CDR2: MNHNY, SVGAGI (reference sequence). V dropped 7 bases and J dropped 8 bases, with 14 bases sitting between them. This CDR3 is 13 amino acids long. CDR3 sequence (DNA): TGTGCCAGCAACAACGCGAGGGCTGGGGAGCTGTTTTTT. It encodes CASNNARAGELFF.

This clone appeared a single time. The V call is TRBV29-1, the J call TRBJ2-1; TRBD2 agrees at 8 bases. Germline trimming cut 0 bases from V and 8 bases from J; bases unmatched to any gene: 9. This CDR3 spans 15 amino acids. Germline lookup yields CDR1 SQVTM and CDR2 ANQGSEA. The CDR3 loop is CSVEDQGTRIDEQFF. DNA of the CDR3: TGCAGCGTTGAAGATCAGGGGACTAGGATAGATGAGCAGTTCTTC.